This T cell receptor (beta chain) emerged from a study of neurological immune-mediated disorders. It was by 5'RACE with 10-nucleotide random UMIs that the cDNA was made. The authors obtained over 160 million TCR-beta sequences from 15-18 subjects per sequencing run. MiXCR, applied by TCRdb to the 5' RACE reads, yields one record per CDR3 protein. There are about 49,000 distinct CDR3 sequences in the sample; over 8% occur only once, and roughly 1.6% lies in the top ten. The CDR3 sequence is 14 residues long. Trimming took off 5 bases at V and 3 bases at J, with 10 bases between the two ends. Study-level findings and limits: Subjects shared no identical expanded-clone CDR3 amino acid sequences, suggesting private TCR-beta repertoires in all groups.

The time point: longitudinal time-point 1 (baseline). The starting material, 2 million PBMCs stored at -80 C, gave rise to the unsorted libraries. This clonotype was seen at least ten times. Its antigen is not known. The receptor was isolated from a woman aged 40 to 49 in good health. The sample consisted of PBMCs. The chain couples TRBV12-3 or TRBV12-4 to TRBJ2-2; the D is unclear. In DNA form, the CDR3 reads TGTGCCAGCAGTCCCATTCAAGACACCGGGGAGCTGTTTTTT. Translation: CASSPIQDTGELFF.